The 6 T cell receptor beta chains below come from one sample, sequenced in a study of T-cell memory formation after mild COVID-19. MiXCR, run by TCRdb on the 5' RACE reads, gives a single entry per CDR3 protein. The sample includes around 100,000 distinct CDR3 sequences, 22% of them seen just once. Specimen: PBMCs or a T cell subset sorted from them (not recorded which). The receptors were gathered from a man between 18 and 29 years old who had mild COVID-19 (a few samples of this study predate the infection). Cell type and time point are not known.

J is TRBJ1-1 and V is TRBV4-1; no clear D. Between the trimmed V and J ends, which lost 4 bases and 0 bases, there was a span of 12 bases. The CDR3 runs 15 residues. Germline V gene lookup returns CDR1 MGHRA and CDR2 YSYEKL. The CDR3 coding sequence is TGCGCCAGCAGCCCACCCCTTATCGTGAACACTGAAGCTTTCTTT. Its translation is CASSPPLIVNTEAFF.

The rearrangement links TRBV20-1 to TRBJ1-2, with TRBD1 matching over 10 bases. Germline CDR1 DFQATT, CDR2 SNEGSKA (reference sequence). CDR3 length: 12 amino acids. Trimming cost V 5 bases and J 5 bases; bases outside gene matches: 2. Here the CDR3 reads CSAGDRGYGYTF. The DNA for the CDR3 is TGCAGTGCTGGGGACAGGGGTTATGGCTACACCTTC.

The chain joins TRBV6-5 to TRBJ2-5; 11 positions agree with TRBD2. This CDR3 is built from 15 residues. V shed 8 bases, J shed 5 bases, and the junction held 10 bases outside the gene matches. Germline V gives CDR1 MNHEY, CDR2 SVGAGI. CDR3 nucleotide sequence: TGTGCCAGCCACAATAGCGGGGGGGCCGGGGAGACCCAGTACTTC. It encodes CASHNSGGAGETQYF.

The V and J genes are TRBV7-9 and TRBJ2-5; the match to TRBD1 covers 7 bases. V was clipped by 4 bases and J by 3 bases; unmatched bases: 11. The CDR3 is 16 residues long. Germline V CDR1 and CDR2: SEHNR, FQNEAQ (reference sequence). CDR3 in DNA: TGTGCCAGCAGCTCAAGGGTGTGGGACAGAGAAGAGACCCAGTACTTC. As protein: CASSSRVWDREETQYF.

In nucleotides, the CDR3 is TGTGCCAGCAGTGAAGAGCGGGGGGCCAACACAGATACGCAGTATTTT. Protein product: CASSEERGANTDTQYF. This sequence joins TRBV12-3 or TRBV12-4 and TRBJ2-3; 9 bases map to TRBD2. V was pared by 5 bases and J by 2 bases, with 8 bases of the junction left unmatched. This CDR3 spans 16 amino acids.

The chain is built from TRBV7-2 and TRBJ1-1; D may be TRBD1 (5 bases). Germline V gives CDR1 SGHTA, CDR2 FQGNSA. V was cut by 5 bases and J by 4 bases, with 11 bases left in between. CDR3 length: 13 residues. The DNA of the CDR3 is TGTGCCAGCAGCCCCAGCGGGGGCACTGAAGCTTTCTTT. As protein: CASSPSGGTEAFF.